A single sample gave rise to the 11 T cell receptor beta chains below, sequenced in a study of cytomegalovirus exposure and HLA in healthy donors. Both 60 Vbeta primers and 13 Jbeta primers went into the PCR. Method: immunoSEQ multiplex PCR; TCRdb's copy keeps in-frame clones and lacks some. The data include about 100,000 clones; the top ten clones carry roughly 0.64%. Sequences were obtained from PBMCs. The receptors come from a middle-aged man in good health and CMV-seronegative.

The V and J genes are TRBV4-3 and TRBJ1-4; D uncertain. Trimming cost V 4 bases and J 0 bases, with 3 bases left between them. CDR3 length: 13 residues. Germline-derived CDR1 and CDR2 are LGHNA and YSLEER. Here the CDR3 DNA reads TGCGCCAGCAGCCCAGCAACTAATGAAAAACTGTTTTTT. This gives the protein CASSPATNEKLFF.

The rearrangement links TRBV5-4 to TRBJ2-1, with D possibly being TRBD1 (5 bases). The V and J ends lost 3 bases and 1 base respectively, with 11 bases between them. CDR3 length: 15 residues. Per germline, CDR1 SGHNT and CDR2 YYREEE (reference sequence). The CDR3 DNA sequence: TGTGCCAGCAGCTCGCAGGGTGGGTCCTACAATGAGCAGTTCTTC. Protein sequence: CASSSQGGSYNEQFF.

V usage is TRBV29-1 and J usage is TRBJ1-3; TRBD1 matches 8 bases. Trimming at V came to 7 bases and at J to 0 bases, leaving 5 bases not matched to a gene. The CDR3 consists of 14 residues. Germline V gene data show CDR1 as SQVTM and CDR2 as ANQGSEA. CDR3 region: CSARQGHSGNTIYF. CDR3 in DNA: TGCAGCGCTCGACAGGGGCACTCTGGAAACACCATATATTTT.

V gene TRBV7-2 combines with J gene TRBJ1-6; 8 bases map to TRBD1. Trimming at V came to 6 bases and at J to 11 bases, leaving 15 bases not matched to a gene. The CDR3 is made up of 16 amino acids. From germline, CDR1 is SGHTA and CDR2 FQGNSA. The CDR3 is CASSPRARTGPTPLHF. CDR3 nucleotide sequence: TGTGCCAGCAGTCCACGTGCCAGGACAGGGCCGACACCCCTCCACTTT.

V gene TRBV7-9 combines with J gene TRBJ2-1, with 12 bases aligning to TRBD2. The CDR3 contains 19 residues. Unmatched junction bases numbered 10, after V lost 1 base and J lost 3 bases. Germline CDR1 and CDR2: SEHNR and FQNEAQ (reference sequence). The CDR3 nucleotides are TGTGCCAGCAGCTTAGGTCATGGACTAGCGGGACCACTCTACAATGAGCAGTTCTTC. Its translation: CASSLGHGLAGPLYNEQFF.

The V and J genes are TRBV4-2 and TRBJ2-3; the match to TRBD2 covers 11 bases. V trimming: 3 bases; J trimming: 3 bases; junction bases outside the gene matches: 8. Looked up from germline, CDR1 is LGHNA and CDR2 is YNFKEQ. There are 17 residues in the CDR3. Here the CDR3 DNA reads TGTGCCAGCAGCCAGCGACTAGCGGGGAGAATGACAGATACGCAGTATTTT. It is translated as CASSQRLAGRMTDTQYF.

The V and J genes are TRBV5-1 and TRBJ2-2; TRBD1 agrees at 7 bases. V shed 7 bases and J 4 bases; nucleotides not matched to a gene: 7. CDR1 is SGHRS and CDR2 is YFSETQ in the germline V gene. This CDR3 spans 14 amino acids. The chain's CDR3 is CASSTGTVTGELFF. Here the CDR3 DNA reads TGCGCCAGCTCAACCGGGACAGTCACCGGGGAGCTGTTTTTT.

The CDR3 loop is CASSPPGWTNHTDTQYF. The CDR3, as DNA: TGTGCCAGCAGCCCCCCGGGCTGGACTAACCACACAGATACGCAGTATTTT. The chain joins TRBV7-9 to TRBJ2-3; TRBD2 is a possible D gene (6 bases). The CDR3 has 17 residues. CDR1 and CDR2 from the germline V gene are SEHNR and FQNEAQ (reference sequence). Deletions cut 5 bases from V and 2 bases from J, with 20 bases between.

J is TRBJ2-2 and V is TRBV11-2; 11 nucleotides line up with TRBD1. Germline CDR1 reads SGHAT; CDR2 reads FQNNGV. Trimming removed 6 bases from V and 5 bases from J; junction bases left unmatched: 5. The CDR3 runs 15 residues. CDR3 protein: CASRPGTGGTGELFF. CDR3 DNA: TGTGCCAGCAGGCCAGGGACAGGGGGAACCGGGGAGCTGTTTTTT.

This chain uses TRBV6-6 with TRBJ1-1; D not resolved. The CDR3 has 16 amino acids. CDR1 is MNHNY, CDR2 SVGAGI, per germline (reference sequence). Trimming cost V 4 bases and J 0 bases, with 15 bases left between them. The CDR3 region has the DNA TGTGCCAGCAGTTTACTCGGGGTTACAGTGAACACTGAAGCTTTCTTT. It translates to CASSLLGVTVNTEAFF.

As to this clone: One end of the junction fails to match germline, which may point to a read error. The gene calls are TRBV30 and TRBJ2-1, with TRBD1 matching 11 bases. Germline V CDR1 and CDR2: GTSNPN, SVGIG (reference sequence). The CDR3 loop spans 16 amino acids. CDR3 protein: CAWRVGQGAWYSEQFF. The DNA of the CDR3 is TGTGCCTGGAGGGTAGGACAGGGGGCCTGGTACAGTGAGCAGTTCTTC.